This TCR beta chain came from a study of control samples from healthy donors and cancer patients. The repertoire was sequenced with immunoSEQ multiplex PCR; TCRdb's copy has only in-frame clones and lacks some. The sample yields hundreds of thousands of clones, about 93% seen once. This CDR3 has 12 residues. Trimming removed 7 bases from V and 2 bases from J, with 8 bases in between. Germline V gene data show CDR1 as LNHDA and CDR2 as SQIVND (reference sequence). The specimen was PBMCs. The chain recombines TRBV19 with TRBJ1-2; D is unresolved. The receptor was isolated from a middle-aged man with head and neck cancer. The CDR3 loop reads CASIDMNYGYTF. Here the CDR3 DNA reads TGTGCCAGTATCGACATGAACTATGGCTACACCTTC.